These T cell receptor beta chains were read from a single sample in a study of blood T cell repertoires in COVID-19. Only in-frame clones appear in the TCRdb table, and some are missing; sequencing was by immunoSEQ multiplex PCR. The sample has approximately 380,000 clones, approximately 90% seen once; the top ten hold roughly 1.2%. Specimen: PBMCs or T cells enriched from blood (not recorded which). The receptors here all came from a woman aged 18-30 years who had recovered from COVID-19. Each CDR3 is given with its conserved first and last residue. The order of the fields is D gene, J gene, V gene, clone size, CDR3 DNA, CDR3 protein. D genes are given only for firm matches. The size entry is marked missing in some rows and otherwise reads once, few, many or a size class.

TRBD2 TRBJ2-5 TRBV5-1 . TGCGCCAGCAGCGCGGGGACTAGCGGGGGCCAAGAGACCCAGTACTTC CASSAGTSGGQETQYF
TRBD2 TRBJ2-5 TRBV7-6 once TGTGCCAGCAGGGGACTAGCGGGGGCCCAAGAGACCCAGTACTTC CASRGLAGAQETQYF
. TRBJ2-7 TRBV3-1/TRBV3-2 . TGTGCCAGCAGCCAAGTTCTAGTTAGATCCTACGAGCAGTACTTC CASSQVLVRSYEQYF
. TRBJ1-1 TRBV7-9 . TGTGCCAGCAGTAAAACCCAGGGGCCAGACACTGAAGCTTTCTTT CASSKTQGPDTEAFF
. TRBJ2-7 TRBV2 . TGTGCCAGCAGCCTTGACAGGGAGGCCTACGAGCAGTACTTC CASSLDREAYEQYF
TRBD2 TRBJ2-1 TRBV4-2 . TGTGCCAGCAGCCAAGAGGGACTAGCGGGGGGCCTCTCCTACAATGAGCAGTTCTTC CASSQEGLAGGLSYNEQFF
. TRBJ1-2 TRBV29-1 few TGCAGCGTTGTGGTTGTCGGTTATGGCTACACCTTC CSVVVVGYGYTF
TRBD1 TRBJ2-7 TRBV4-2 . TGTGCCAGCAGGGCAGCGACAGGGAGCTCCTACGAGCAGTACTTC CASRAATGSSYEQYF
. TRBJ2-1 TRBV24-1 once TGTGCCACCAGTGATTGGGGGGACAGTTACAATGAGCAGTTCTTC CATSDWGDSYNEQFF
TRBD2 TRBJ2-5 TRBV9 once TGTGCCAGCAGCGCACATAGCGGGGGCCAGTACCAAGAGACCCAGTACTTC CASSAHSGGQYQETQYF
. TRBJ1-2 TRBV13 few TGTGCCAGCAGCCTAACGGGTAACTATGGCTACACCTTC CASSLTGNYGYTF
TRBD2 TRBJ2-7 TRBV19 . TGTGCCAGTAGTATGGGGCAGGGAGCGGGGGAAGGCGAGCAGTACTTC CASSMGQGAGEGEQYF
. TRBJ1-3 TRBV15 . TGTGCCACCAGCAGAGATCCGGTAAACACCATATATTTT CATSRDPVNTIYF
. TRBJ2-7 TRBV20-1 . TGCAGTGCTAGTGGGCAGAACTACGAGCAGTACTTC CSASGQNYEQYF
TRBD1 TRBJ1-6 TRBV5-4 once TGTGCCAGCAGCCTGGCCCGGACAGGGGATTCACCCCTCCACTTT CASSLARTGDSPLHF
TRBD1 TRBJ2-7 TRBV19 . TGTGCCAGTAGTGTCTCACTGGACAGGGCCTCCGGGGAGCAGTACTTC CASSVSLDRASGEQYF
. TRBJ1-2 TRBV30 . TGTGCCTGGAGTGTACGGGTCGCGAACTATGGCTACACCTTC CAWSVRVANYGYTF
. TRBJ2-2 TRBV2 . TGTGCCAGCAGTGGAGGAGACTACACCGGGGAGCTGTTTTTT CASSGGDYTGELFF
TRBD1 TRBJ1-5 TRBV6-5 . TGTGCCAGCAGAGACAGGGGGTCTCCGCGGCCCCAGCATTTT CASRDRGSPRPQHF
. TRBJ2-7 TRBV6-2/TRBV6-3 . TGTGCCAGCAGTTACTCCGCGATACAGTACTTC CASSYSAIQYF
. TRBJ1-1 TRBV7-5 . TGTGCCAGAAGCTTGCAATCACAAGAATCGGGGACAGGGGAAGCTTTCTTT CARSLQSQESGTGEAFF
. TRBJ2-7 TRBV2 . TGTGCCAGCAGCTCAAACAGGGACCGCGAGCAGTACTTC CASSSNRDREQYF
TRBD1 TRBJ1-2 TRBV5-1 . TGCGCCAGCAGCTTGTACGGTTCAGGGGGGAGCTATGGCTACACCTTC CASSLYGSGGSYGYTF
. TRBJ2-2 TRBV6-5 . TGTGCCAGCACTACAGGGAGTCCCGGGGAGCTGTTTTTT CASTTGSPGELFF
TRBD1 TRBJ2-5 TRBV2 . TGTGCCAGCAATTACAGGGGTCAGACCCAGTACTTC CASNYRGQTQYF
TRBD1 TRBJ2-5 TRBV6-2/TRBV6-3 . TGTGCCAGCAGTTACTCGTATATCAACAGGGGGCAATCCGGGACCCAGTACTTC CASSYSYINRGQSGTQYF
. TRBJ2-1 TRBV9 once TGTGCCAGCAGCAGACCCGGGACACTTAGGAATGAGCAGTTCTTC CASSRPGTLRNEQFF
. TRBJ2-6 TRBV11-2 . TGTGCCAGCAGCTTTGGCAGGCGTTATGGGGCCAACGTCCTGACTTTC CASSFGRRYGANVLTF
. TRBJ2-1 TRBV14 once TGTGCCAGCAGAGGGGGCAATGAGCAGTTCTTC CASRGGNEQFF
. TRBJ1-1 TRBV4-1 . TGCGCCAGCAGCCAAGATCCAACGGGGGACACTGAAGCTTTCTTT CASSQDPTGDTEAFF
. TRBJ2-7 TRBV9 . TGTGCCAGCAGCGTATTGGCAGGGGTTGGGGAGCAGTACTTC CASSVLAGVGEQYF
. TRBJ2-7 TRBV5-1 . TGCGCCAGCAGCTTGGAGAGGAGCTCCTACGAGCAGTACTTC CASSLERSSYEQYF
. TRBJ2-3 TRBV28 few TGTGCCAGCAGCCCGGGGGTAACAGATACGCAGTATTTT CASSPGVTDTQYF
. TRBJ1-2 TRBV6-2/TRBV6-3 . TGTGCCAGCAGCTTTCCGGGACAAGAGCCGGCCTACTATGGCTACACCTTC CASSFPGQEPAYYGYTF
TRBD1 TRBJ1-5 TRBV30 . TGTGCCTGGAGTCCGGGACAGGGAAGAAATCAGCCCCAGCATTTT CAWSPGQGRNQPQHF
TRBD2 TRBJ2-5 TRBV10-3 . TGTGCCATCAGTGACCCTAGCGGGGGCCTCGTGTTAGAGACCCAGTACTTC CAISDPSGGLVLETQYF
TRBD2 TRBJ2-3 TRBV4-2 few TGTGCCAGCAGCCAAGAAGTCAAACTAGCGGGGTACACAGATACGCAGTATTTT CASSQEVKLAGYTDTQYF
. TRBJ1-1 TRBV29-1 few TGCAGCGTTGTAGGAGGGCGAAACACTGAAGCTTTCTTT CSVVGGRNTEAFF
. TRBJ1-2 TRBV2 . TGTGCCAGCAGTGAAGAAGTGGTACCTACTAACTATGGCTACACCTTC CASSEEVVPTNYGYTF
. TRBJ1-3 TRBV13 . TGTGCCAGCAGCTTAGGGTCGGGGGGTACTGGAAACACCATATATTTT CASSLGSGGTGNTIYF
TRBD2 TRBJ2-1 TRBV28 . TGTGCCAGCTGTCGGGGGGGGACTCGCTCCTACAATGAGCAGTTCTTC CASCRGGTRSYNEQFF
. TRBJ2-1 TRBV11-3 once TGTGCCAGCAGCCCCGACCTAGGGGGTGAGCAGTTCTTC CASSPDLGGEQFF
. TRBJ1-5 TRBV4-3 . TGCGCCAGCAGTCCTGACTGGGAGCGCAATCAGCCCCAGCATTTT CASSPDWERNQPQHF
TRBD1 TRBJ2-7 TRBV11-3 . TGTGCCAGCAGCCTCCCCGGACAGGGGGCCCACGAGCAGTACTTC CASSLPGQGAHEQYF
. TRBJ2-5 TRBV5-6 . TGTGCCAGCAGCTTGAGTGGGCCCCTAATAAAGAGGGCCCAGTACTTC CASSLSGPLIKRAQYF
TRBD1 TRBJ2-1 TRBV10-3 . TGTGCCATCAGTGAGACCGACAGGGGCTCTGACAATGAGCAGTTCTTC CAISETDRGSDNEQFF
. TRBJ1-1 TRBV6-4 . TGTGCGGCCACGAGGAAGGAGAGAACCACTGAAGCTTTCTTT CAATRKERTTEAFF